Presented here are 9 T cell receptor beta chains from one specimen sequenced in a study of cytomegalovirus exposure and HLA in healthy donors. The primer mix had 60 Vbeta and 13 Jbeta primers. Using immunoSEQ multiplex PCR, the repertoire was profiled, and TCRdb retains in-frame clones only, with some absent. The sample yields about 64,000 clones, about three quarters seen once. Sequencing was carried out using PBMCs. These receptors were collected from a male donor in good health and CMV-seropositive.

The chain combines TRBV11-2 with TRBJ1-2, with D possibly being TRBD1 (6 bases). Trimming took off 1 base at V and 8 bases at J, with 11 bases between the two ends. CDR1 is SGHAT, CDR2 FQNNGV, per germline. This CDR3 region has 13 residues. The CDR3 coding sequence is TGTGCCAGCAGCTTAGGGGAGGGGGAGGGCTACACCTTC. Translation gives CASSLGEGEGYTF. Variable domain in full (rest from reference TRBV11-2 and TRBJ1-2): EAGVAQSPRYKIIEKRQSVAFWCNPISGHATLYWYQQILGQGPKLLIQFQNNGVVDDSQLPKDRFSAERLKGVDSTLKIQPAKLEDSAVYLCASSLGEGEGYTFGSGTRLTVV.

The V and J genes are TRBV5-6 and TRBJ1-5; D is possibly TRBD1 (5 bases). V lost 0 bases to trimming and J lost 0 bases, with 7 bases between them. There are 15 residues in the CDR3. In germline, CDR1 is SGHDT, CDR2 YYEEEE. The DNA of the CDR3 is TGTGCCAGCAGCTTGGGACAGATTAGCAATCAGCCCCAGCATTTT. It codes for CASSLGQISNQPQHF. The full variable domain, its missing parts supplied by reference TRBV5-6 and TRBJ1-5, is DAGVTQSPTHLIKTRGQQVTLRCSPKSGHDTVSWYQQALGQGPQFIFQYYEEEERQRGNFPDRFSGHQFPNYSSELNVNALLLGDSALYLCASSLGQISNQPQHFGDGTRLSIL.

The chain joins TRBV29-1 to TRBJ1-1; D not resolved. Germline loops: CDR1 SQVTM, CDR2 ANQGSEA. This CDR3 spans 11 amino acids. Trimming stripped 8 bases from V and 1 base from J, with 8 bases between. CDR3 sequence: CSSGENTEAFF. The CDR3 DNA follows: TGCAGCTCCGGAGAGAACACTGAAGCTTTCTTT.

The chain uses TRBV7-2 and TRBJ1-1, with TRBD1 identical over 7 bases. The CDR3 spans 14 residues. With V trimmed by 6 bases and J by 0 bases, 4 bases remained unmatched. Germline V gene sequence: CDR1 SGHTA, CDR2 FQGNSA. The CDR3 sequence is CASRGDSLNTEAFF. The CDR3 DNA reads as TGTGCCAGCAGGGGGGACAGTTTGAACACTGAAGCTTTCTTT.

The chain has TRBV15 and TRBJ1-4, with 7 bases fitting TRBD1. CDR1 is LNHNV and CDR2 is YYDKDF in the germline V gene (reference sequence). Losses at the gene ends were 2 bases for V and 1 base for J; bases not matched to a gene: 7. CDR3 length equals 17 residues. CDR3 DNA: TGTGCCACCAGCAGAAAAACAGGGGTTGGAACTAATGAAAAACTGTTTTTT. Translation gives CATSRKTGVGTNEKLFF.

The chain couples TRBV9 to TRBJ2-7; tentative D call: TRBD2 (6 bases). The CDR3 length is 15 residues. Germline assignment: CDR1 SGDLS and CDR2 YYNGEE. Deletions cut 1 base from V and 2 bases from J, with 13 bases between. The CDR3 reads CASSVSGGAPYEQYF. The CDR3 DNA reads as TGTGCCAGCAGCGTATCGGGCGGGGCCCCCTACGAGCAGTACTTC.

This clone was recorded only once. The junction shows a germline mismatch at one end, possibly a read error. This sequence joins TRBV4-1 and TRBJ1-5, with a possible D match to TRBD1 (5 bases). Germline V lookup: CDR1 MGHRA, CDR2 YSYEKL. The CDR3 length is 16 residues. CDR3 amino acids: CDSSQDQGRANQPQHF. CDR3 DNA: TGCGACAGCAGCCAAGATCAGGGTAGGGCCAATCAGCCCCAGCATTTT.

In its sample, this clone was seen a few times. The chain carries TRBV7-8 and TRBJ2-6, with D unresolved. In germline, CDR1 is SGHVS, CDR2 FQNEAQ. The CDR3 length is 16 residues. The V end was cut by 2 bases, the J end by 2 bases, with 10 bases between. The CDR3 DNA sequence: TGTGCCAGCAGCTTACCAGGTAGAGCTGGGGCCAACGTCCTGACTTTC. Its protein is CASSLPGRAGANVLTF.

The CDR3 DNA reads TGTGCCAGCAGCTTGACAGGGATGGAAAACATTCAGTACTTC. This gives the protein CASSLTGMENIQYF. V is TRBV5-4 and J is TRBJ2-4; tentatively, D is TRBD1 (6 bases). The CDR3 extends over 14 amino acids. The V end lost 1 base, the J end lost 5 bases, and 10 bases lay between the germline ends. Germline V gene sequence: CDR1 SGHNT, CDR2 YYREEE (reference sequence).